The entry that follows covers one T cell receptor beta chain sequence. The data were taken from a study of response to subunit inactivated influenza vaccine. Per the germline V gene, CDR1 is MDHEN and CDR2 is SYDVKM. The V end was cut by 8 bases, the J end by 7 bases, with 11 bases between. The CDR3 spans 11 residues. One entry per CDR3 protein, called by TCRdb with MiXCR from the RT-PCR reads. The sample has about 570,000 distinct CDR3 sequences, approximately 10% seen once. The same specimen was also included in a second study, on T cells expressing NK-cell markers. That paper adds: In generating TCR beta cDNA, 5'RACE template switching with UMIs was used.

This rearrangement joins TRBV28 to TRBJ2-5; D is perhaps TRBD1 or TRBD2 (6 bases each). The receptor was derived from a middle-aged man who received an inactivated influenza vaccine. The specimen was PBMCs from blood, collected on the day of vaccination. CDR3 sequence (DNA): TGTGCCAGCTGGGGGGCAATGACCCAGTACTTC. As protein: CASWGAMTQYF. Complete variable domain (other parts from reference TRBV28 and TRBJ2-5): DVKVTQSSRYLVKRTGEKVFLECVQDMDHENMFWYRQDPGLGLRLIYFSYDVKMKEKGDIPEGYSVSREKKERFSLILESASTNQTSMYLCASWGAMTQYFGPGTRLLVL.